These 17 T cell receptor beta chains were all obtained from the same sample, sequenced in a study of blood T cells in healthy people across ages. PCR was performed a second time for roughly 7 to 12 cycles using a sample-barcoded 5' primer and a J-beta primer mix. TCRdb reanalysed the 5' RACE reads using MiXCR and keeps one entry per CDR3 protein. The sample contains approximately 1.5 million distinct CDR3 sequences, under 55% of which appear only once. Source material: blood. These receptors came from a woman younger than 35 in good health.

This clonotype was counted only a few times. This chain links TRBV7-6 with TRBJ2-7; possible D gene TRBD1, 6 bases. CDR3 size: 16 residues. Per the germline V gene, CDR1 is SGHVS and CDR2 is FNYEAQ. Between the trimmed V and J ends, which lost 0 bases and 1 base, there was a span of 13 bases. This CDR3 is CASSLAAGTRSYEQYF. In nucleotides, the CDR3 is TGTGCCAGCAGCTTAGCGGCTGGGACAAGATCCTACGAGCAGTACTTC.

Details on this clonotype: A much larger clone sits a single nucleotide away, making a read error possible. CDR3 residues: CSAKVGESNTEAFF. In DNA, the CDR3 is TGCAGTGCTAAAGTGGGGGAAAGTAACACTGAAGCTTTCTTT. The rearrangement uses TRBV20-1 and TRBJ1-1; tentative D call: TRBD1 (5 bases). There are 14 residues in the CDR3. CDR1 is DFQATT and CDR2 is SNEGSKA in the germline V gene (reference sequence). V was clipped by 4 bases and J by 2 bases, with 14 bases between them.

The V and J genes are TRBV9 and TRBJ2-3, with D possibly TRBD1 on 6 matching bases. CDR3 length equals 14 residues. V lost 6 bases to trimming and J lost 2 bases, with 13 bases between them. From germline, CDR1 is SGDLS and CDR2 YYNGEE. The CDR3 DNA sequence: TGTGCCAGCACCGGACAGAGAGCCACAGATACGCAGTATTTT. It yields the protein CASTGQRATDTQYF.

The chain is built from TRBV20-1 and TRBJ2-1; no clear D. The CDR3 loop spans 14 amino acids. Germline CDR1 is DFQATT and CDR2 is SNEGSKA (reference sequence). Deletions cut 0 bases from V and 13 bases from J, with 19 bases between. CDR3 sequence reads: CSARDQLNQETQFF. The CDR3 nucleotides are TGCAGTGCTAGAGATCAGCTGAACCAAGAGACCCAGTTCTTC.

The chain joins TRBV7-8 to TRBJ1-1, with a tentative D call TRBD1 (6 bases). V lost 5 bases, J lost 7 bases, and 14 bases lay in between. The CDR3 totals 13 residues. Germline V gene data show CDR1 as SGHVS and CDR2 as FQNEAQ. DNA for the CDR3: TGTGCCAGCAGCGCCCGGACAGTATTTGAAGCTTTCTTT. It codes for CASSARTVFEAFF.

The V and J genes are TRBV6-4 and TRBJ2-1; 9 bases fit TRBD2. Germline CDR1 and CDR2: MRHNA and SNTAGT. The V gene end was trimmed by 0 bases and the J gene end by 13 bases; junction bases not matched to a gene: 4. CDR3 length equals 13 residues. The CDR3 coding sequence is TGTGCCAGCAGTGACTCCTCCGGGACTAGCCAGTTCTTC. This gives the protein CASSDSSGTSQFF.

This clonotype turned up a few times. The chain carries TRBV4-3 and TRBJ1-2, with TRBD1 matching over 9 bases. Looked up from germline, CDR1 is LGHNA and CDR2 is YSLEER. V dropped 0 bases and J dropped 4; count of bases not matched to a gene: 6. The CDR3 has 16 residues. CDR3 region: CASSQDDGTGSYGYTF. CDR3 nucleotide sequence: TGCGCCAGCAGCCAAGATGACGGGACAGGGAGCTATGGCTACACCTTC.

V gene TRBV6-2 or TRBV6-3 combines with J gene TRBJ1-2; D not resolved. CDR3 size: 12 residues. V was clipped by 2 bases and J by 7 bases, with 8 bases between them. Germline values: CDR1 MNHEY, CDR2 SVGEGT. CDR3 coding DNA: TGTGCCAGCAGTTACGGGTTTTCTGGCTACACCTTC. It specifies CASSYGFSGYTF.

V gene TRBV20-1 combines with J gene TRBJ2-3; TRBD2 is a possible D gene (5 bases). V lost 1 base to trimming and J lost 6 bases, with 17 bases between them. Germline CDR1 reads DFQATT; CDR2 reads SNEGSKA (reference sequence). The CDR3 contains 15 residues. CDR3 nucleotide sequence: TGCAGTGCTAGAGCCACGACTACCCCGTGGGATACGCAGTATTTT. Translating it yields CSARATTTPWDTQYF.

The chain has TRBV7-9 and TRBJ2-3; D is undetermined. The germline V and J ends were trimmed by 3 bases and 4 bases, with 11 bases remaining between them. The length of the CDR3 is 14 residues. The V gene's germline CDR1 is SEHNR and CDR2 FQNEAQ (reference sequence). The CDR3 spells CASSLDPASDTQYF. The DNA of the CDR3 is TGTGCCAGCAGCTTGGACCCCGCGTCAGATACGCAGTATTTT.

Comment on this clonotype: The junction and the germline gene differ at one end; a read error may be behind it. V usage is TRBV6-5 and J usage is TRBJ1-2; tentatively, D is TRBD1 (6 bases). This CDR3 spans 14 amino acids. Germline V lookup: CDR1 MNHEY, CDR2 SVGAGI. The CDR3 is CAGRAGVANDGYTF. The CDR3 nucleotides are TGTGCCGGCAGAGCAGGGGTAGCTAACGATGGCTACACCTTC.

As for this clonotype: At one end, the junction sequence differs from germline, possibly due to a read error. The gene calls are TRBV12-3 or TRBV12-4 and TRBJ2-3; maybe TRBD1 (5 bases). CDR3 length: 18 residues. CDR3 residues: CTSSLGLLRTPAPDTQYF. The DNA of the CDR3 is TGTACCAGCAGTTTAGGCCTCCTCCGGACACCAGCTCCAGATACGCAGTATTTT.

The gene calls are TRBV4-3 and TRBJ2-2; D might be TRBD1 (5 bases). The CDR3 totals 16 residues. V lost 1 base, J lost 7 bases, and 16 bases lay in between. CDR1 LGHNA and CDR2 YSLEER come from the germline V gene. In DNA form, the CDR3 reads TGCGCCAGCAGCCAAGCTGTTAGGGGCGGAATCGGGGAGCTGTTTTTT. Translation: CASSQAVRGGIGELFF.

The chain employs TRBV7-8 and TRBJ1-6, with D unresolved. V dropped 2 bases and J dropped 8 bases, with 13 bases sitting between them. There are 15 residues in the CDR3. Germline-derived CDR1 and CDR2 are SGHVS and FQNEAQ. The CDR3 loop is CASSLLALTDSPLHF. The CDR3 DNA is TGTGCCAGCAGCTTATTGGCTTTAACGGATTCACCCCTCCACTTT.

This clonotype was detected a few times. The chain is built from TRBV12-3 or TRBV12-4 and TRBJ2-4; 7 bases match TRBD2. Trimming at V came to 6 bases and at J to 0 bases, leaving 8 bases not matched to a gene. The CDR3 is 16 residues long. The DNA for the CDR3 is TGTGCCAGCAGACGTGGGGGGGAGCTAGCCAAAAACATTCAGTACTTC. Translating gives CASRRGGELAKNIQYF.

The rearrangement joins TRBV20-1 to TRBJ1-2, with TRBD1 matching 8 bases. Germline V gives CDR1 DFQATT, CDR2 SNEGSKA (reference sequence). The V and J ends lost 3 bases and 7 bases, in that order; junction bases with no gene match: 25. The CDR3 extends over 19 amino acids. CDR3 residues: CSASLPARGGQGAFSGYTF. The CDR3 DNA is TGCAGTGCTAGCCTACCCGCCCGAGGTGGGCAGGGGGCTTTTTCTGGCTACACCTTC.

The chain has TRBV29-1 and TRBJ2-4, with 7 bases matching TRBD1. The J call may not be correct, given that the DNA end is closer to TRBJ2-7. Germline-derived CDR1 and CDR2 are SQVTM and ANQGSEA. The CDR3 is made up of 14 amino acids. The CDR3 region is CSVEDDRDFSEQYF. The CDR3 DNA reads TGCAGCGTTGAAGATGACAGGGATTTCTCCGAGCAGTACTTC.